The sequence of this T cell receptor (beta chain) was determined in a study of T cell changes during pregnancy in multiple sclerosis. The table came from immunoSEQ multiplex PCR; TCRdb's copy has only in-frame clones and leaves some out. The table records about 80,000 clones, around 94% of them present only once. The sequence came from a female donor in good health, enrolled as a control in a pregnancy study. The input for sequencing was peripheral blood, taken in the second trimester of pregnancy.

In nucleotides, the CDR3 is TGTGCCAGCACCCTGACTAGCGGGATCTACAATGAGCAGTTCTTC. Translating gives CASTLTSGIYNEQFF. The V gene is TRBV27, the J gene TRBJ2-1; 11 bases fit TRBD2. The CDR3 runs 15 residues. V lost 7 bases and J lost 3; bases outside the gene matches: 5. CDR1 and CDR2 (germline): MNHEY, SMNVEV (reference sequence).